This T cell receptor (beta chain) was documented in a study of CD8+ T cells in alopecia areata. Findings and limits, study-wide: Amid tofacitinib therapy, many expanded lesional clones stayed present in scalp and blood. Association of baseline CD8+ expansion with response is uncertain owing to one nonresponder. Scalp clonality and expanded CD8+ clones among the top 100 were significantly decreased by tofacitinib. Sequencing of scalp tissue also captures the resident alphabeta T cells of normal skin.

About this clone itself: The target antigen is unknown.

The treatment: oral pan-JAK inhibitor, 5-10 mg twice daily. Trimming stripped 4 bases from V and 6 bases from J, with 7 bases between. The germline V gene has CDR1 LNHDA and CDR2 SQIVND (reference sequence). This CDR3 has 11 amino acids. Extracted RNA was reverse transcribed into cDNA, the sequencing template. The method was immunoSEQ multiplex PCR; TCRdb's version includes in-frame clones alone and lacks a portion of them. The sample lists more than 140,000 clones; around 83% were seen once. The sequence was obtained from a human donor with alopecia areata. The sample in question was CD8+ T cells sorted from blood, obtained at week 4, from a patient treated with tofacitinib. The rearrangement uses TRBV19 and TRBJ2-7; D possibly corresponds to TRBD1 (6 bases). The CDR3 nucleotides are TGTGCCAGTAGTACAGGGGTCGAGCAGTACTTC. Translation: CASSTGVEQYF.